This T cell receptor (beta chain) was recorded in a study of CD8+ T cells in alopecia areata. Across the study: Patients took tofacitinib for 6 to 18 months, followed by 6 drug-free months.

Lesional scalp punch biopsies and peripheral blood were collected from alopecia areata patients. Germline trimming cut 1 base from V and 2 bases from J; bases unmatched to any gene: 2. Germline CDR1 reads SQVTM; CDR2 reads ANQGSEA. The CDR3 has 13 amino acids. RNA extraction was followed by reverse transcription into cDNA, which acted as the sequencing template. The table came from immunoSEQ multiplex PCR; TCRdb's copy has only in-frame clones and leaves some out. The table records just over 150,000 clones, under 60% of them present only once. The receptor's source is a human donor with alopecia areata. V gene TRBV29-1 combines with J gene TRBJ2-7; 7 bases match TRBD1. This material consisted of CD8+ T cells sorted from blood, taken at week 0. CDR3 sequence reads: CSVEAQGAYEQYF. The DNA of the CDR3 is TGCAGCGTTGAAGCCCAGGGGGCCTACGAGCAGTACTTC.